The clone carrying this TCR beta chain was picked up one time. Only in-frame clones appear in the TCRdb table, and some are missing; sequencing was by immunoSEQ multiplex PCR. The top ten hold over 9.5% of the sample, which has about 140,000 clones, 85% to 90% seen once. The CDR3 covers 15 residues. After removal of 1 base from V and 4 bases from J, the junction contained 2 bases not matched to a gene. Germline CDR1 reads LGHNT; CDR2 reads FRNRAP. The data stem from a study of blood T cell repertoires in COVID-19. The sequence was obtained from a man aged 45 to 65 with active or convalescent COVID-19. The chain carries TRBV12-5 and TRBJ2-5; 11 positions agree with TRBD2. Sequenced sample: peripheral blood. The CDR3 DNA follows: TGTGCTAGTGGTTTGGACGGACTAGCGGGAGAGACCCAGTACTTC. This encodes CASGLDGLAGETQYF.